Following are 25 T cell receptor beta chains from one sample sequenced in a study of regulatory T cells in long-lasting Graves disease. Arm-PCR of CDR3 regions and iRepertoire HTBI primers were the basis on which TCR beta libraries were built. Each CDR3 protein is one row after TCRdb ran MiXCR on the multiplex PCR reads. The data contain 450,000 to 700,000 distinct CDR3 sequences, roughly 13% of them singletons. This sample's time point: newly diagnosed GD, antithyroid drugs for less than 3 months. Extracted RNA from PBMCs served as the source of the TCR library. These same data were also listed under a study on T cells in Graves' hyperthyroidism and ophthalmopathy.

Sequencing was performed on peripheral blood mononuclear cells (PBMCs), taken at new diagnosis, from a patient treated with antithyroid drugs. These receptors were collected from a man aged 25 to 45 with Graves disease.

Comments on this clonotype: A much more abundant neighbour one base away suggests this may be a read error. The CDR3 DNA reads TGCAGTGCTAGAGTGCCCCGACGCCACAATGAGCAGTTCTTC. It yields the protein CSARVPRRHNEQFF. V usage is TRBV20-1 and J usage is TRBJ2-1; no reliable D call. V was cut by 1 base and J by 5 bases, with 12 bases left in between. The CDR3 extends over 14 amino acids. Germline V gene lookup returns CDR1 DFQATT and CDR2 SNEGSKA (reference sequence).

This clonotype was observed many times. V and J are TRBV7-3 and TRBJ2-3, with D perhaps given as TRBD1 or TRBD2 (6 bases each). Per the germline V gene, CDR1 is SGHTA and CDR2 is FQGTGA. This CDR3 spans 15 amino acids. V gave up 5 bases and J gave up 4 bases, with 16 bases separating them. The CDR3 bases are TGTGCCAGCAGCCCCCGGAGGGGGTTCCCAGATACGCAGTATTTT. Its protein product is CASSPRRGFPDTQYF.

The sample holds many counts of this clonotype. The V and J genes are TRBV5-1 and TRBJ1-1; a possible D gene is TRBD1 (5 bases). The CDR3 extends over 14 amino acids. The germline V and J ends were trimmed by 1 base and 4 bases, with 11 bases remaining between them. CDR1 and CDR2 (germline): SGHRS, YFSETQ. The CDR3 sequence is CASSLQGWSTEAFF. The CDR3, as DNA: TGCGCCAGCAGCTTGCAGGGATGGAGCACTGAAGCTTTCTTT. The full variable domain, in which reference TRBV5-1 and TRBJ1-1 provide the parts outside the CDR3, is KAGVTQTPRYLIKTRGQQVTLSCSPISGHRSVSWYQQTPGQGLQFLFEYFSETQRNKGNFPGRFSGRQFSNSRSEMNVSTLELGDSALYLCASSLQGWSTEAFFGQGTRLTVV.

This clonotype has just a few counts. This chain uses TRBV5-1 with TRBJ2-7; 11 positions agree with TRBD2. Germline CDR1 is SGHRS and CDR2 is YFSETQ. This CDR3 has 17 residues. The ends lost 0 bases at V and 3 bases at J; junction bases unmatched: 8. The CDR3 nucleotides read TGCGCCAGCAGCTTGGGGGGGGGGACTAGCGGTAACTACGAGCAGTACTTC. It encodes CASSLGGGTSGNYEQYF.

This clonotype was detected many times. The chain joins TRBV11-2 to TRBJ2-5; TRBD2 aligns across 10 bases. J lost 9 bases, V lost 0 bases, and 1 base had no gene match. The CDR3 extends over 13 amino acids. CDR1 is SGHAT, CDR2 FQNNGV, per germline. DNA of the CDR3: TGTGCCAGCAGCTTAGAGACTAGCGGGTCCCAGTACTTC. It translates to CASSLETSGSQYF.

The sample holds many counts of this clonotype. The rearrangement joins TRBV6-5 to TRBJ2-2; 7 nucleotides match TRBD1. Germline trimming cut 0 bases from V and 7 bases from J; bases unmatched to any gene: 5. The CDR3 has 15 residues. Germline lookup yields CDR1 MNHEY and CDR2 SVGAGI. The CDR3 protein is CASSYSTGWGGELFF. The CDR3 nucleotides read TGTGCCAGCAGTTACTCGACAGGGTGGGGCGGGGAGCTGTTTTTT.

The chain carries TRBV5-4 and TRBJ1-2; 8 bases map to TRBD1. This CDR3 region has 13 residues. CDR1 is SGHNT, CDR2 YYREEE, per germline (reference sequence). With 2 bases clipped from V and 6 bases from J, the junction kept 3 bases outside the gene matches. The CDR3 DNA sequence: TGTGCCAGCAGCTTACAGGGGGTAGATGGCTACACCTTC. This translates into CASSLQGVDGYTF.

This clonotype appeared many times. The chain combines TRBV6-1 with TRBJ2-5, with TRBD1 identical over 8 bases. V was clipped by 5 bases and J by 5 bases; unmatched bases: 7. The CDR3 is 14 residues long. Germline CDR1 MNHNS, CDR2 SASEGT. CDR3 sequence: CASSPQGARETQYF. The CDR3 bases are TGTGCCAGCAGTCCCCAGGGGGCGCGGGAGACCCAGTACTTC.

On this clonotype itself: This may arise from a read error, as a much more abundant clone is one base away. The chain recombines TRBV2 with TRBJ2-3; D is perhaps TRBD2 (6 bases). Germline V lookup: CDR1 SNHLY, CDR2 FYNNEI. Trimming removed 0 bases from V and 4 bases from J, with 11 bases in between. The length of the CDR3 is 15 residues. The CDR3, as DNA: TGTGCCAGCAGTGAAGCGAGACTAGGACCAGATACGCAGTATTTT. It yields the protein CASSEARLGPDTQYF.

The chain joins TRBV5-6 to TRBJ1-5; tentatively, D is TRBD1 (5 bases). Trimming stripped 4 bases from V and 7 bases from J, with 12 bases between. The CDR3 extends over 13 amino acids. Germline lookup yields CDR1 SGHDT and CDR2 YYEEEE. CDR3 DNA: TGTGCCAGCAGCAAACGGGGGATCCAGCCCCAGCATTTT. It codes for CASSKRGIQPQHF.

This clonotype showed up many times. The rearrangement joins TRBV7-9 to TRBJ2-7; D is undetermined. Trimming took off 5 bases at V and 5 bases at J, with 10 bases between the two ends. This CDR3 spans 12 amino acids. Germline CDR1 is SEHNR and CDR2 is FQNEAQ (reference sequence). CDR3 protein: CASSLKLDEQYF. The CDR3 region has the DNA TGTGCCAGCAGCCTTAAGTTAGACGAGCAGTACTTC.

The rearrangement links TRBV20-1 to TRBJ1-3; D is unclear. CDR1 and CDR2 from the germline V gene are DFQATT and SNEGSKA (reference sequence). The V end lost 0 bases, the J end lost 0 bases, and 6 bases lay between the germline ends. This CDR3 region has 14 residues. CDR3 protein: CSARDPSSGNTIYF. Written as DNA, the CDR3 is TGCAGTGCTAGAGATCCCTCCTCTGGAAACACCATATATTTT.

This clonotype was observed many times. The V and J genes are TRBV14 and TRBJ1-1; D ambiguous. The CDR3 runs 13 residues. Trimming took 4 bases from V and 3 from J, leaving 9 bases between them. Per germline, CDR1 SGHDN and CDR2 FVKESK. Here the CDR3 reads CASSREGYTEAFF. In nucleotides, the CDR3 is TGTGCCAGCAGCCGTGAGGGCTACACTGAAGCTTTCTTT.

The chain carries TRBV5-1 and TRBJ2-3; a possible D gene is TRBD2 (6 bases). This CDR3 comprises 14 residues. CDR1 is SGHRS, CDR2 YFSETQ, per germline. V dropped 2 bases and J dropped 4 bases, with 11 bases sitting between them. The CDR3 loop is CASSFGGVADTQYF. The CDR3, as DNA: TGCGCCAGCAGCTTCGGAGGGGTAGCAGATACGCAGTATTTT.

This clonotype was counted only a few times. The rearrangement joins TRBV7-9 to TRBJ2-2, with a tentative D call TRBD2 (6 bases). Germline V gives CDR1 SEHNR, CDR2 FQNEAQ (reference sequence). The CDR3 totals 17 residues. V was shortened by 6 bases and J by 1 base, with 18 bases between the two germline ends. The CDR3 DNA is TGTGCCAGCAGGAGGAAAGGAGGGCAGGGGAACACCGGGGAGCTGTTTTTT. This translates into CASRRKGGQGNTGELFF.

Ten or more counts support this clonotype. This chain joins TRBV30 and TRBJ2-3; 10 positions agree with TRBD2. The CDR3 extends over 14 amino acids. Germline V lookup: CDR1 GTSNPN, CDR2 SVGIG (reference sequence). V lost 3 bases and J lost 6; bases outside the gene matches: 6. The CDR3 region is CAWRASGRGDTQYF. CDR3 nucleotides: TGTGCCTGGAGGGCTAGCGGGAGAGGGGATACGCAGTATTTT.

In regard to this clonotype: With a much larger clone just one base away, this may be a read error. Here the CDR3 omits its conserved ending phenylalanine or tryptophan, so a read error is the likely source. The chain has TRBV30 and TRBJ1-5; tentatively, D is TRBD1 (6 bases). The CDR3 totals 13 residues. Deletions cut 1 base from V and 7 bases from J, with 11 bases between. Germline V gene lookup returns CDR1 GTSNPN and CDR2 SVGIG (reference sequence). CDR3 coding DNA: TGTGCCTGGAGTGGGCAAGGGGGACAGCCCCAGCATCTT. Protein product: CAWSGQGGQPQHL.

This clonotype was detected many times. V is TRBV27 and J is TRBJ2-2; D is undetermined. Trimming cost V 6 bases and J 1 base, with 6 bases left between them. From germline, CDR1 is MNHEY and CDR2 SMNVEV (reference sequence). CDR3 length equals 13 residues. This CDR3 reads CASRAGNTGELFF. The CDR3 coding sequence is TGTGCCAGCAGGGCTGGGAACACCGGGGAGCTGTTTTTT.

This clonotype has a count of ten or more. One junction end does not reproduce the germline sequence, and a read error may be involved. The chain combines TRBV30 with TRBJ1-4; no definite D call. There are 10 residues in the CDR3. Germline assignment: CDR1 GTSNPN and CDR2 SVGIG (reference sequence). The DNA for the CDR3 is TGTGCCTGGAGTACGGAAAGACTGTTTTTT. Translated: CAWSTERLFF.

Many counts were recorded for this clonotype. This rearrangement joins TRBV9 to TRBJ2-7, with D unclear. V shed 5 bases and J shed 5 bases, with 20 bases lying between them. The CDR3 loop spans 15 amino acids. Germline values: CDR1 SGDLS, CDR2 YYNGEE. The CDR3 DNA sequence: TGTGCCAGCAGTCCCGACTGGCAGCTTCGGAACGAGCAGTACTTC. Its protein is CASSPDWQLRNEQYF.

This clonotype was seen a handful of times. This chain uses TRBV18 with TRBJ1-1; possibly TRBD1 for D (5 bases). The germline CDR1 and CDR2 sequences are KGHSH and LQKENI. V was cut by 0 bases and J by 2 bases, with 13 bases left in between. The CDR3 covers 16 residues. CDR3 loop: CASSPPSRGQNTEAFF. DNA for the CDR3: TGTGCCAGCTCACCACCGTCTAGGGGTCAAAACACTGAAGCTTTCTTT.

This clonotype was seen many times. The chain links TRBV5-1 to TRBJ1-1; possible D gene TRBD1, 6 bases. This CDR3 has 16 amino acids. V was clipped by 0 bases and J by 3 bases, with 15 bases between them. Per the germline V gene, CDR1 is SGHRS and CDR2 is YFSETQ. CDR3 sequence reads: CASSLEAGVADTEAFF. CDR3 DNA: TGCGCCAGCAGCTTGGAGGCAGGGGTCGCGGACACTGAAGCTTTCTTT.

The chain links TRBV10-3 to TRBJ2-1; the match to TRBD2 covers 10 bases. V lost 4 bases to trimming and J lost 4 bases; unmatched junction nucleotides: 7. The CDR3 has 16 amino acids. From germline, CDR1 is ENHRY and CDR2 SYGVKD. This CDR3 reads CAISAASGRYYNEQFF. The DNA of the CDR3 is TGTGCCATCAGTGCAGCTAGCGGGAGATATTACAATGAGCAGTTCTTC.

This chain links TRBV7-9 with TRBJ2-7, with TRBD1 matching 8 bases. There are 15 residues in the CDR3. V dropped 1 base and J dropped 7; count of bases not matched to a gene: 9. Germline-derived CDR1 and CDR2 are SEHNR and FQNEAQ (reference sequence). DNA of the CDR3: TGTGCCAGCAGCTTAGTGGGGCAGGGGGCAAGGGAGCAGTACTTC. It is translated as CASSLVGQGAREQYF.

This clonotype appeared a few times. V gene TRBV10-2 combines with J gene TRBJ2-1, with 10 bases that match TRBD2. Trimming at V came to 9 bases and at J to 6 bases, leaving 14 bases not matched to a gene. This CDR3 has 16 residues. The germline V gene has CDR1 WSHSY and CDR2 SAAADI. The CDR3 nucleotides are TGCGCCAGTCTTCTAGCAGCGGGAGGGTGGGGCAATGAGCAGTTCTTC. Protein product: CASLLAAGGWGNEQFF.